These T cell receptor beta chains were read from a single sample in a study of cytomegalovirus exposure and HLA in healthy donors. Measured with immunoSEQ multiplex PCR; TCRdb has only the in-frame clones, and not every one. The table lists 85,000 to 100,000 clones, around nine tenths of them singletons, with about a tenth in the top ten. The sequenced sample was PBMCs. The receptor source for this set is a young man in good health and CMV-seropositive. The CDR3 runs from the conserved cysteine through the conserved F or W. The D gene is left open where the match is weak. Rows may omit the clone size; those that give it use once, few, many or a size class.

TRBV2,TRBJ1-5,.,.,CASSGWVQPQHF,TGTGCCAGCAGCGGGTGGGTTCAGCCCCAGCATTTT
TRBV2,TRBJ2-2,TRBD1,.,CASSETTGGWGTGELFF,TGTGCCAGCAGTGAAACCACAGGGGGATGGGGCACCGGGGAGCTGTTTTTT
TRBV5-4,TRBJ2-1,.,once,CASSWAALGPSWMNEQFF,TGTGCCAGCAGCTGGGCAGCACTCGGTCCTTCCTGGATGAATGAGCAGTTCTTC
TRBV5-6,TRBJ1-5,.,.,CASTSMDSGRGQPQHF,TGTGCCAGCACATCCATGGACTCTGGGCGAGGTCAGCCCCAGCATTTT
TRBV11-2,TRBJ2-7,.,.,CASSPYSINSYEQYF,TGTGCCAGCAGCCCCTACTCGATAAATTCCTACGAGCAGTACTTC
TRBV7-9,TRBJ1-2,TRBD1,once,CASSLGPDRDYGYTF,TGTGCCAGCAGCTTAGGCCCCGACAGGGACTATGGCTACACCTTC
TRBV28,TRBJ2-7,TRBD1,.,CASNPGQSYEQYF,TGTGCCAGCAACCCGGGACAGAGCTACGAGCAGTACTTC
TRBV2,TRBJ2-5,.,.,CASVMDFQETQYF,TGTGCCAGCGTCATGGACTTCCAAGAGACCCAGTACTTC
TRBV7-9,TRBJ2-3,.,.,CASSLGVGSRTDTQYF,TGTGCCAGCAGCTTAGGGGTGGGGAGTCGCACAGATACGCAGTATTTT
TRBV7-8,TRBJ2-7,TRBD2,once,CASSLAGTSSYEQYF,TGTGCCAGCAGCTTAGCCGGGACTAGCAGCTACGAGCAGTACTTC
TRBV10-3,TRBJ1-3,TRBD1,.,CAISGGQGTSGNTIYF,TGTGCCATCAGTGGAGGACAGGGAACCTCTGGAAACACCATATATTTT
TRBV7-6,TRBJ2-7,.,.,CASSLFSSPGVNSYEQYF,TGTGCCAGCAGCTTATTCTCTAGTCCGGGGGTAAACTCCTACGAGCAGTACTTC
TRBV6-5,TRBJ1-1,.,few,CASSPRGGVAEAFF,TGTGCCAGCAGCCCCCGAGGGGGGGTGGCTGAAGCTTTCTTT
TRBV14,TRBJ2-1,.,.,CASSQDPTLNEQFF,TGTGCCAGCAGCCAAGACCCTACGCTAAATGAGCAGTTCTTC
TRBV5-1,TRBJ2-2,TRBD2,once,CASSPWGGDTGELFF,TGCGCCAGCAGCCCTTGGGGAGGGGACACCGGGGAGCTGTTTTTT
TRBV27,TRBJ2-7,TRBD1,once,CASSLRVSPKRDRGNEQYF,TGTGCCAGCAGTTTACGAGTAAGTCCAAAGAGGGACAGGGGAAACGAGCAGTACTTC
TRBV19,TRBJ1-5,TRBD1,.,CASDRGGNNQPQHF,TGTGCCAGTGACAGGGGAGGAAACAATCAGCCCCAGCATTTT
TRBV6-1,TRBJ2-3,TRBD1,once,CASSEAMGQGTDTQYF,TGTGCCAGCAGTGAAGCGATGGGACAGGGGACAGATACGCAGTATTTT
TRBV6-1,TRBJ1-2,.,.,CASSDFTGSNYGYTF,TGTGCCAGCAGTGATTTTACAGGTTCTAACTATGGCTACACCTTC
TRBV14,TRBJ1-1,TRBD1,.,CASSQHSTGETEAFF,TGTGCCAGCAGCCAACATTCTACAGGGGAGACTGAAGCTTTCTTT
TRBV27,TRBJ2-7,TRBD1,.,CASSFREGQGYEQYF,TGTGCCAGCAGTTTCAGGGAGGGACAGGGATACGAGCAGTACTTC
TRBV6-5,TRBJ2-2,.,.,CASRPTVTGELFF,TGTGCCAGCAGGCCGACAGTAACCGGGGAGCTGTTTTTT
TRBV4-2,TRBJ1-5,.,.,CASSLDSYSNQPQHF,TGTGCCAGCAGTCTGGACAGTTATAGCAATCAGCCCCAGCATTTT
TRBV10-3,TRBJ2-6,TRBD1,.,CAILKDRAPSSGANVLTF,TGTGCCATCCTCAAAGACAGGGCCCCAAGCTCTGGGGCCAACGTCCTGACTTTC
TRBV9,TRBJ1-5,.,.,CASSVGSGNQPQHF,TGTGCCAGCAGCGTAGGTTCGGGGAATCAGCCCCAGCATTTT
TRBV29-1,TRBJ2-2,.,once,CSVDLTGWSGELFF,TGCAGCGTTGACCTTACAGGGTGGTCCGGGGAGCTGTTTTTT
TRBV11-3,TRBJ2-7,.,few,CASSSSYEQYF,TGTGCCAGCAGCTCATCCTACGAGCAGTACTTC
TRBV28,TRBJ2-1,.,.,CASSFGSSYNEQFF,TGTGCCAGCAGTTTCGGGAGCTCCTACAATGAGCAGTTCTTC
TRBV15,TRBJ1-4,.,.,CATSTRTGENEKLFF,TGTGCCACCAGCACCCGAACAGGAGAAAATGAAAAACTGTTTTTT
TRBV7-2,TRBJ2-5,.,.,CASSFQLGTQYF,TGTGCCAGCAGCTTCCAACTCGGTACCCAGTACTTC
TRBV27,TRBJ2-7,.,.,CASSSDYSLSNEQYF,TGTGCCAGCAGTTCAGACTACTCCCTTTCTAACGAGCAGTACTTC
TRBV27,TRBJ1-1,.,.,CASSPLGVMNTEAFF,TGTGCCAGCAGTCCCCTCGGAGTTATGAACACTGAAGCTTTCTTT
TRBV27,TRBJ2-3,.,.,CASSLPGTDTQYF,TGTGCCAGCAGTTTGCCGGGCACAGATACGCAGTATTTT
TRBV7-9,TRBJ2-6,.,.,CASPKGGTSSSGANVLTF,TGTGCCAGCCCCAAGGGGGGGACAAGCAGCTCTGGGGCCAACGTCCTGACTTTC
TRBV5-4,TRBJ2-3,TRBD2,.,CASSAGLAGSTDTQYF,TGTGCCAGCAGCGCGGGACTAGCGGGAAGCACAGATACGCAGTATTTT
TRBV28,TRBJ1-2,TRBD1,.,CASSFSYRGNYGYTF,TGTGCCAGCAGTTTTTCGTACAGGGGAAACTATGGCTACACCTTC
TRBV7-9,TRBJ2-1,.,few,CASSWARNNEQFF,TGTGCCAGCAGTTGGGCCCGAAACAATGAGCAGTTCTTC
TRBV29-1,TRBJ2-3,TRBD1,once,CSAPGQGTDTQYF,TGCAGCGCCCCGGGACAGGGCACAGATACGCAGTATTTT
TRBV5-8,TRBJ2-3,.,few,CASSLSGIVTDTQYF,TGTGCCAGCAGCTTGTCCGGGATCGTGACAGATACGCAGTATTTT
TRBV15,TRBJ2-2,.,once,CATSRDAGTNTGELFF,TGTGCCACCAGCAGAGATGCCGGTACGAACACCGGGGAGCTGTTTTTT
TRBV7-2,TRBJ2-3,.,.,CASSLAVGVTDTQYF,TGTGCCAGCAGCTTAGCGGTCGGGGTCACAGATACGCAGTATTTT
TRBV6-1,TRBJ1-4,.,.,CASSDLNLGRTRAREKLFF,TGTGCCAGCAGTGACCTGAACCTGGGAAGGACCAGGGCACGTGAAAAACTGTTTTTT
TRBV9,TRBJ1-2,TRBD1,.,CASSVGQGRSGVYGYTF,TGTGCCAGCAGCGTAGGACAGGGGAGAAGTGGAGTCTATGGCTACACCTTC
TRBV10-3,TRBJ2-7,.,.,CAIMSPSYEQYF,TGTGCCATCATGAGCCCATCCTACGAGCAGTACTTC
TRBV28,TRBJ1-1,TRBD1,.,CASSPGQLNTEAFF,TGTGCCAGCAGTCCGGGACAGCTGAACACTGAAGCTTTCTTT
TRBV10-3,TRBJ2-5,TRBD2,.,CAISEPLGLAASPEETQYF,TGTGCCATCAGTGAGCCACTAGGACTAGCGGCCTCACCTGAAGAGACCCAGTACTTC